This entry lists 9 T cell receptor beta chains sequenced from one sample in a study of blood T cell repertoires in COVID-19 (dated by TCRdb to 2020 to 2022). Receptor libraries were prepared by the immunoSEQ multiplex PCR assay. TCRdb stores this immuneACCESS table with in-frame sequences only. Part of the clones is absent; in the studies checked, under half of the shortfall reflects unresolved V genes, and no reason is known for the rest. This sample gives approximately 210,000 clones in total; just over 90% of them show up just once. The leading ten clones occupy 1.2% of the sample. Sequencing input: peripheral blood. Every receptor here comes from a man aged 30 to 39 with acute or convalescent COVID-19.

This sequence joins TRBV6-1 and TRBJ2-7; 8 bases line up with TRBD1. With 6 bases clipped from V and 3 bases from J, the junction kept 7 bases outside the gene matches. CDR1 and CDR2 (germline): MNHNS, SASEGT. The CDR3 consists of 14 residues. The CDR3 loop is CASSLRTGSYEQYF. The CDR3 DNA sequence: TGTGCCAGCAGCCTCCGGACAGGGAGCTACGAGCAGTACTTC.

This CDR3 reads CASSPRGGNQPQHF. The CDR3 nucleotides are TGCGCCAGCAGCCCGCGAGGAGGCAATCAGCCCCAGCATTTT. The rearrangement uses TRBV5-1 and TRBJ1-5; no reliable D call. V was shortened by 4 bases and J by 2 bases, with 10 bases between the two germline ends. Germline loops: CDR1 SGHRS, CDR2 YFSETQ. The CDR3 runs 14 residues. The full variable domain, completed using reference TRBV5-1 and TRBJ1-5, is KAGVTQTPRYLIKTRGQQVTLSCSPISGHRSVSWYQQTPGQGLQFLFEYFSETQRNKGNFPGRFSGRQFSNSRSEMNVSTLELGDSALYLCASSPRGGNQPQHFGDGTRLSIL.

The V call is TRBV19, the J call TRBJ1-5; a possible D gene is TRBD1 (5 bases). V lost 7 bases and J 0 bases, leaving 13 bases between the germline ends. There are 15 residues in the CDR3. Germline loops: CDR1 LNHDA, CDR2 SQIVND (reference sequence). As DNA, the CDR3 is TGTGCCAGTACCTACAGGATCAATAGCAATCAGCCCCAGCATTTT. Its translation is CASTYRINSNQPQHF.

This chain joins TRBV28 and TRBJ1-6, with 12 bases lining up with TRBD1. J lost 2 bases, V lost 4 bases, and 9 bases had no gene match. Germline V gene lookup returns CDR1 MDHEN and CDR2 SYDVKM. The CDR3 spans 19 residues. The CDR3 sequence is CASSWRRGQGAPYNSPLHF. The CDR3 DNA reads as TGTGCCAGCAGTTGGCGCCGGGGACAGGGGGCCCCCTATAATTCACCCCTCCACTTT.

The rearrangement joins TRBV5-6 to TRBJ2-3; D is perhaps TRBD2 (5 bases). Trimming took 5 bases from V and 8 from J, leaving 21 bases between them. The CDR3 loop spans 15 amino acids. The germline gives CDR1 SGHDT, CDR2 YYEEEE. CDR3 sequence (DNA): TGTGCCAGCAGTCTCCCGCGGCGAGGGCGGGCTACGCAGTATTTT. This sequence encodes CASSLPRRGRATQYF.

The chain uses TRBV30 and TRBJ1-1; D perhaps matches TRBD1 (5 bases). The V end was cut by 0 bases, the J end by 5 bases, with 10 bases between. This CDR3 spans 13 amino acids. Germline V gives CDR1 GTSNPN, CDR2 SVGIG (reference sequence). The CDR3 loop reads CAWSVEEGTEAFF. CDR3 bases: TGTGCCTGGAGTGTAGAGGAGGGGACTGAAGCTTTCTTT.

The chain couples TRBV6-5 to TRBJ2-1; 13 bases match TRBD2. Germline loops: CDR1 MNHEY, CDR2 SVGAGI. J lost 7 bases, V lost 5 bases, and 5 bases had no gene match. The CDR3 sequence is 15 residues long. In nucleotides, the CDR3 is TGTGCCAGCAGTCGACTAGCGGGGGGTGGAAATGAGCAGTTCTTC. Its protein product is CASSRLAGGGNEQFF.

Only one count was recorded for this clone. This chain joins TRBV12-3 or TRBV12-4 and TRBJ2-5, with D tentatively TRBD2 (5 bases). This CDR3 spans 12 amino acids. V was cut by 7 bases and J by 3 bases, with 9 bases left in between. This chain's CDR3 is CASTGAEETQYF. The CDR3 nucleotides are TGTGCCAGCACCGGAGCGGAAGAGACCCAGTACTTC.

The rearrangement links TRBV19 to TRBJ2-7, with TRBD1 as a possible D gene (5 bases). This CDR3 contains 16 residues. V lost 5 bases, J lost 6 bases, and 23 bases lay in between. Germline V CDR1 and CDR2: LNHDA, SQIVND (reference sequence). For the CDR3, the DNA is TGTGCCAGTAGTGAAACAGGACCGTATCAGCTGCGCGAGCAGTACTTC. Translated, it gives CASSETGPYQLREQYF.